The next 25 T cell receptor delta chains were all read from a single sample in a study of γδ T cells in repeated Plasmodium falciparum infection. Flow sorting of PBMC yielded separate Vgamma9/Vdelta2+ and Vdelta2-negative gammadelta T cell populations for bulk repertoire analysis. TCRdb repeated clone calling on the multiplex PCR reads with CATT. The sample includes approximately 50,000 delta-chain clones, roughly 2% seen only once; the top ten take 20% to 25%. Sample: gamma-delta T cells from blood. Receptor source: a pool of human donors (malaria-infected and uninfected, not separated).

A few counts support this clone. This likely came from a read error, as a far larger clone is one base away. The same CDR3 can be traced to other DNA sequences in this sample. The V gene reported is TRDV3; the J gene is uncalled; no check of the table's D call, TRDD3, against the DNA was made. This CDR3 is built from 24 residues. Germline V gene data show CDR1 as TVYSNPD and CDR2 as GDNSRS (reference sequence). For the CDR3, the DNA is TGTGCCTTTTACCACCACTTTTCAAGGGCACGACAGACGGGGGATGGATGGAACACCGATAAACTTATCTTT. Its protein product is CAFYHHFSRARQTGDGWNTDKLIF.

Notes on this clone: This likely reflects a read error, since a far larger clone is one base away. Other DNA sequences within the sample encode an identical CDR3. No J gene was assigned, while the V gene was called as TRDV3; TRDD3, the D gene given by the table, was not confirmed from the DNA. Germline CDR1 TVYSNPD, CDR2 GDNSRS (reference sequence). The CDR3 extends over 14 amino acids. This CDR3 reads CASGGRLGELPLIF. The DNA for the CDR3 is TGCGCCTCCGGGGGCCGACTGGGGGAACTCCCTCTCATCTTT.

A remark on this clone: TCRdb's protein for this DNA is that of a much larger clone and differs from the translation at residue 7, likely a read error; the protein shown is the DNA translation. The rearrangement joins TRDV3 to TRDJ1, with TRDD3 matching over 11 bases. Per the germline V gene, CDR1 is TVYSNPD and CDR2 is GDNSRS (reference sequence). The V gene end was trimmed by 1 base and the J gene end by 0 bases; junction bases not matched to a gene: 22. The CDR3 sequence is 21 residues long. The DNA for the CDR3 is TGTGCCTTTATCCACCCTTCGCACTGGGGGATAACGACGATTTACACCGATAAACTCATCTTT. Protein product: CAFIHPSHWGITTIYTDKLIF. Using reference TRDV3 and TRDJ1 for the parts outside the CDR3, the full variable domain is CDKVTQSSPDQTVASGSEVVLLCTYDTVYSNPDLFWYRIRPDYSFQFVFYGDNSRSEGADFTQGRFSVKHILTQKAFHLVISPVRTEDSATYYCAFIHPSHWGITTIYTDKLIFGKGTRVTVEP.

Note on this clone: TCRdb's entry gives the protein of a much larger clone, which mismatches this DNA's translation at residue 18, likely from a read error; the protein reported here is translated from the DNA. The V and J genes are TRDV1 and TRDJ1; 10 nucleotides match TRDD3. The J gene was not available in TCRdb and was assigned here by matching the DNA to germline segments. CDR1 TSWWSYY and CDR2 QGS come from the germline V gene. This CDR3 region has 21 residues. CDR3 DNA: TGTGCTCTTGGGGAACTATGTTGGGTATGTACGCGTACTGGGGGATTGGATAGACTCATCTTT. The encoded protein is CALGELCWVCTRTGGLDRLIF.

The sample holds a few counts of this clone. TCRdb assigns this DNA the protein of a much larger clone, which departs from its translation at residue 9; this likely reflects a read error, and the protein shown comes from translating the DNA. This sequence joins TRDV2 and TRDJ3; 7 bases agree with TRDD3. TCRdb lists no J gene, so it was determined here by aligning the DNA to germline. The junction had 13 bases not matched to a gene; V was cut back by 3 bases and J by 0 bases. Germline-derived CDR1 and CDR2 are GEAIGNYY and EKD. The CDR3 sequence is 20 residues long. CDR3 in amino acids: CACDLTGDVRSSWDTRQMFF. In nucleotides, the CDR3 is TGTGCCTGTGACCTTACTGGGGATGTCCGGAGCTCCTGGGACACCCGACAGATGTTTTTC.

This clone was found many times. A far larger clone is a single base away, which makes a read error likely. Additional DNA sequences in this sample encode the identical CDR3. The rearrangement joins TRAV36/DV7 to TRDJ1; weak D call: TRDD3 (5 bases). Per the germline V gene, CDR1 is VTNFRS and CDR2 is LTSSGIE (reference sequence). There are 12 residues in the CDR3. Trimming left V 5 bases short and J 2 bases short, with 10 bases between. In DNA, the CDR3 is TGTGCTGTAAGGGGAACAACCGATAAACTCATCTTT. It yields the protein CAVRGTTDKLIF.

This clone was observed a few times. This DNA's translation differs at residue 18 from TCRdb's protein, which comes from a much larger clone; a read error is likely, and the protein shown is translated from the DNA. This chain uses TRDV2 with TRDJ1; TRDD3 agrees at 10 bases. As TCRdb names no J gene, one was assigned here on the basis of a DNA match to germline. The CDR3 runs to 22 residues. Looked up from germline, CDR1 is GEAIGNYY and CDR2 is EKD. The CDR3 sequence is CACDTVVYTGGSPEKYTGKLIF. The CDR3 DNA reads TGTGCCTGTGACACCGTCGTATACACTGGGGGATCCCCCGAAAAGTACACCGGTAAACTCATCTTT.

This clone was observed a few times. Only one base separates this from a far larger clonotype, so it likely reflects a read error. Other DNA sequences in the same sample also yield this CDR3. The rearrangement links TRDV1 to TRDJ1; no firm D call. The J gene was missing in TCRdb and was found by matching the end of the DNA to germline. CDR1 and CDR2 from the germline V gene are TSWWSYY and QGS. V shed 3 bases and J shed 0 bases, with 14 bases lying between them. The CDR3 has 16 residues. The DNA for the CDR3 is TGTGCTCTTGGGGAGCGACTCAGACCTGACACCGATAAACTCATCTTT. It translates to CALGERLRPDTDKLIF.

This clone showed up many times. The TCRdb record carries a much larger clone's protein, which differs from this DNA's translation at residue 7; a read error is the likely cause, and the protein listed here is the DNA translation. The chain has TRDV2 and TRDJ1, with 11 nucleotides matching TRDD3. The J gene comes from matching the DNA to germline here; TCRdb lacks it. V lost 0 bases to trimming and J lost 7 bases; unmatched junction nucleotides: 12. Germline CDR1 and CDR2: GEAIGNYY and EKD. The length of the CDR3 is 17 residues. The CDR3 coding sequence is TGTGCCTGTGACACCGGTGGTGGGGGATACGCTGGGGCTAAACTCATCTTT. Translating it yields CACDTGGGGYAGAKLIF.

Remarks on this clone: The TCRdb protein comes from a much larger clone and disagrees with this DNA's translation at residue 20, likely due to a read error; the protein given here is derived from the DNA. The V gene is given as TRDV1, and no J gene call is available; the table's D gene call, TRDD3, was not cross checked with the DNA. The CDR3 contains 22 residues. Germline V gives CDR1 TSWWSYY, CDR2 QGS. The CDR3 sequence is CALGELFYNSHCPFEPTDKFIF. The CDR3 DNA sequence: TGTGCTCTTGGGGAACTCTTCTATAACAGCCACTGCCCTTTTGAACCCACCGATAAATTCATCTTT.

Many counts were recorded for this clone. A far larger clone is one nucleotide away, so this likely arose from a read error. In the same sample, other DNA sequences code for this CDR3. The rearrangement joins TRDV1 to TRDJ1; 12 bases are shared with TRDD3. Since TCRdb gives no J gene, matching the DNA to germline was used here to assign it. This CDR3 is 21 amino acids long. CDR1 and CDR2 from the germline V gene are TSWWSYY and QGS. The DNA for the CDR3 is TGTGCCCTTGGAGTTGCCAGAGGCTGGGGGATACGAATCCTATACACCGATAAACTCATCTTT. Translation gives CALGVARGWGIRILYTDKLIF.

Details on this clone: This DNA translates differently at residue 4 from the TCRdb protein, which is that of a much larger clone; a read error is likely, and the protein shown is the DNA's own translation. This chain links TRDV3 with TRDJ1; TRDD3 aligns across 10 bases. The J gene was missing in TCRdb and was found by matching the end of the DNA to germline. CDR3 length: 20 residues. From germline, CDR1 is TVYSNPD and CDR2 GDNSRS (reference sequence). V shed 1 base and J 2 bases; nucleotides not matched to a gene: 22. The CDR3 protein is CAFMSPTSTYLLGDTDKLIF. CDR3 in DNA: TGTGCCTTTATGTCTCCTACGTCAACCTATTTACTGGGGGATACCGATAAACTCATCTTT.

Comments on this clone: The translation of this DNA and the TCRdb protein of a much larger clone differ at residue 10, probably owing to a read error; the protein shown here is translated from the DNA. The chain combines TRDV3 with TRDJ2, with 10 bases matching TRDD3. The J gene comes from matching the DNA to germline here; TCRdb lacks it. Germline lookup yields CDR1 TVYSNPD and CDR2 GDNSRS (reference sequence). This CDR3 spans 20 amino acids. J gave up 2 bases and V 3 bases, and 21 bases lay outside the gene matches. CDR3 in amino acids: CAFLFLREHRGIRLTAQLFF. The CDR3 coding sequence is TGTGCCTTCCTCTTCCTCCGGGAGCACCGGGGGATACGCTTGACAGCACAACTCTTCTTT.

This clone was counted a few times. This likely stems from a read error, as it lies one base from a far larger clone. Within the sample, other DNA sequences also encode this same CDR3. CDR3 DNA: TGTGCTTTCACCCTATCGGAGGGGAGAGGGGCTATTAAACTCATCTTT. It is translated as CAFTLSEGRGAIKLIF. V is TRDV3 and J is TRDJ1, with TRDD3 as a possible D gene (5 bases). No J gene is reported in TCRdb; it was inferred here by comparing the DNA with germline. Germline V CDR1 and CDR2: TVYSNPD, GDNSRS (reference sequence). The CDR3 extends over 16 amino acids.

In its sample, this clone was seen a few times. TCRdb shows a much larger clone's protein in place of this DNA's translation, and the two differ at residue 19, likely through a read error; the protein shown is translated from the DNA. No J gene was named, though the V gene is TRDV1; the DNA was not compared with TRDD3, the D call given in the table. This CDR3 has 21 residues. The germline V gene has CDR1 TSWWSYY and CDR2 QGS. The chain's CDR3 is CALGPFLRPRLGDPYTDKPIF. The CDR3 region has the DNA TGTGCTCTTGGGCCCTTCCTACGTCCCCGACTGGGGGACCCGTACACCGATAAACCCATCTTT.

In its sample, this clone was seen a few times. The amino acid sequence in TCRdb belongs to a much larger clone and departs from this DNA's translation at residue 5, likely a sequencing read error; the sequence shown is translated from the DNA. The chain combines TRDV3 with TRDJ1, with D unresolved. The J gene, left out of TCRdb, was set here by checking the DNA against germline. This CDR3 contains 14 residues. The V gene lost 2 bases and the J gene lost 0 bases, with 13 bases spanning the gap. The germline gives CDR1 TVYSNPD, CDR2 GDNSRS (reference sequence). The CDR3 coding sequence is TGTGCCTTTGAGCTCCCGACATACACCGATAAACTCATCTTT. Protein sequence: CAFELPTYTDKLIF. Full variable domain (rest looked up from reference TRDV3 and TRDJ1): CDKVTQSSPDQTVASGSEVVLLCTYDTVYSNPDLFWYRIRPDYSFQFVFYGDNSRSEGADFTQGRFSVKHILTQKAFHLVISPVRTEDSATYYCAFELPTYTDKLIFGKGTRVTVEP.

To note about this clone: TCRdb assigns this DNA the protein of a much larger clone, which departs from its translation at residue 18; this likely reflects a read error, and the protein shown comes from translating the DNA. V and J are TRDV3 and TRDJ2; D is possibly TRDD2 or TRDD3 (9 bases each). Assignment of the J gene here rests on matching the DNA to germline, because TCRdb gives none. V lost 3 bases to trimming and J lost 4 bases, with 45 bases between them. The germline V gene has CDR1 TVYSNPD and CDR2 GDNSRS (reference sequence). This CDR3 is built from 24 residues. The CDR3 reads CAFPTLPSYKQRWGIMSSTAQLFF. CDR3 coding DNA: TGTGCCTTCCCTACCTTACCTTCCTACAAACAAAGGTGGGGGATAATGTCCTCGACAGCACAACTCTTCTTT.

Ten or more counts support this clone. This DNA translates differently at residue 8 from the TCRdb protein, which is that of a much larger clone; a read error is likely, and the protein shown is the DNA's own translation. J is TRDJ2 and V is TRDV1; 9 bases fit TRDD3. The CDR3 loop spans 21 amino acids. The germline gives CDR1 TSWWSYY, CDR2 QGS. V dropped 1 base and J dropped 4; count of bases not matched to a gene: 19. The CDR3 bases are TGTGCTCTTGGGGAACCACAGCTTTTCACTGGGGGACGTTATCGGACAGCACAACTCTTCTTT. Protein: CALGEPQLFTGGRYRTAQLFF.

This clone was seen only a few times. The protein that TCRdb holds for this DNA derives from a much larger clone and differs from the translated DNA at residue 11, which likely indicates a read error; the protein shown here is translated from the DNA. V usage is TRDV1 and J usage is TRDJ2, with a possible D match to TRDD3 (7 bases). No J gene is reported in TCRdb; it was inferred here by comparing the DNA with germline. This CDR3 is built from 21 residues. CDR1 TSWWSYY and CDR2 QGS come from the germline V gene. V gave up 0 bases and J gave up 0 bases, with 23 bases separating them. The CDR3 nucleotides are TGTGCTCTTGGGGAACTCCCCTTCCAGACTGAGGGATACCCTTTGACAGCACAACTCTTCTTT. Amino acid sequence: CALGELPFQTEGYPLTAQLFF.

Points on this clone: The protein TCRdb lists belongs to a much larger clone and differs from this DNA's translation at residues 15 and 20, which points to a read error; the protein shown is made from the DNA. The V gene is TRDV1, but the J gene lacks a call; the table's D call of TRDD3 was not tested on the DNA. This CDR3 is built from 21 residues. Germline V CDR1 and CDR2: TSWWSYY, QGS. The CDR3 is CALGFLPLSYWGLRHTDKLTF. CDR3 DNA sequence: TGTGCTCTTGGCTTCCTACCCCTGTCGTACTGGGGGCTCCGGCACACCGATAAACTCACCTTT.

This clone was counted only a few times. This likely stems from a read error, as it lies one base from a far larger clone. The identical CDR3 is also encoded by other nucleotide sequences in the sample. The J gene is TRDJ1, the V gene TRDV2; 11 positions agree with TRDD3. Matching the DNA to germline supplied the J gene, which TCRdb does not give. CDR3 length equals 17 residues. Germline CDR1 and CDR2: GEAIGNYY and EKD. This CDR3 is CACDTLGDTSYTDKLIF. The DNA for the CDR3 is TGTGCTTGTGACACTCTGGGGGATACTTCGTACACCGATAAACTCATCTTT.

Note on this clone: A single base is all that separates this from a far larger clone, so a read error is likely. Other DNA sequences in this sample translate to the same CDR3. The V gene is TRDV1, the J gene TRDJ1, with 10 bases matching TRDD3. Here the J gene came from matching the DNA to germline, since TCRdb omits it. The ends lost 1 base at V and 2 bases at J; junction bases unmatched: 19. The CDR3 spans 21 residues. Germline V CDR1 and CDR2: TSWWSYY, QGS. CDR3 nucleotide sequence: TGTGCTCTTGGGGAACCCCGTTTCTTACGTAGGTGGGGGATACCAACCGATAAACTCATCTTT. This encodes CALGEPRFLRRWGIPTDKLIF.

In its sample, this clone was seen many times. A far larger clone is one base from this, pointing to a likely read error. This same CDR3 is encoded by further DNA sequences in the sample. Called V gene: TRAV38-2/DV8; the J gene was not called; the D call of TRDD3 is as the table states it, not checked on the DNA. CDR3 length equals 19 residues. The germline V gene encodes CDR1 TSESDYY and CDR2 QEAYKQQN. CDR3 sequence reads: CAYRSAPRGGWGKTDKLIF. The CDR3 DNA is TGTGCTTATAGGAGCGCCCCCCGGGGTGGATGGGGAAAGACCGATAAACTCATCTTC.

This clone was counted many times. The CDR3 is CALGDALLISGDPTPYTDKLIF. In DNA, the CDR3 is TGTGCTCTTGGGGACGCCCTCCTCATTTCTGGGGATCCTACACCGTACACCGATAAACTCATCTTT. The V call is TRDV1, the J call TRDJ1; D possibly matches TRDD2 or TRDD3 (6 bases each). CDR1 TSWWSYY and CDR2 QGS come from the germline V gene. This CDR3 contains 22 residues. The V end was cut by 3 bases, the J end by 0 bases, with 32 bases between.

This clone has a count of ten or more. This DNA's translation differs at residue 15 from TCRdb's protein, which comes from a much larger clone; a read error is likely, and the protein shown is translated from the DNA. The gene calls are TRDV1 and TRDJ1; 9 bases agree with TRDD3. No J segment appears in TCRdb, so it was assigned here by matching the sequence to germline. This CDR3 is built from 19 residues. Trimming took 0 bases from V and 9 from J; bases not matched to a gene: 20. Germline CDR1 TSWWSYY, CDR2 QGS. CDR3 region: CALGELRAPPNSGGCELIF. The CDR3 region has the DNA TGTGCTCTTGGGGAACTTAGGGCCCCTCCAAATTCTGGGGGATGCGAACTCATCTTT.